This TCR beta chain derives from a study of T cell responses to AZD1222 COVID-19 vaccine. TCRdb's copy holds only in-frame clones and misses some; the assay was immunoSEQ multiplex PCR. Altogether over 120,000 clones are present, 92% being singletons, with the ten largest covering under 2%. This TCR came from an adult in good health. This material consisted of peripheral blood, taken on day 0 of AZD1222 vaccination.

The CDR3 reads CAISDARGADEQYF. The DNA of the CDR3 is TGTGCCATCAGCGACGCCAGGGGGGCGGACGAGCAGTACTTC. V and J are TRBV10-3 and TRBJ2-7; D is possibly TRBD1 (7 bases). The germline CDR1 and CDR2 sequences are ENHRY and SYGVKD. Trimming left V 6 bases short and J 5 bases short, with 17 bases between. The CDR3 covers 14 residues.